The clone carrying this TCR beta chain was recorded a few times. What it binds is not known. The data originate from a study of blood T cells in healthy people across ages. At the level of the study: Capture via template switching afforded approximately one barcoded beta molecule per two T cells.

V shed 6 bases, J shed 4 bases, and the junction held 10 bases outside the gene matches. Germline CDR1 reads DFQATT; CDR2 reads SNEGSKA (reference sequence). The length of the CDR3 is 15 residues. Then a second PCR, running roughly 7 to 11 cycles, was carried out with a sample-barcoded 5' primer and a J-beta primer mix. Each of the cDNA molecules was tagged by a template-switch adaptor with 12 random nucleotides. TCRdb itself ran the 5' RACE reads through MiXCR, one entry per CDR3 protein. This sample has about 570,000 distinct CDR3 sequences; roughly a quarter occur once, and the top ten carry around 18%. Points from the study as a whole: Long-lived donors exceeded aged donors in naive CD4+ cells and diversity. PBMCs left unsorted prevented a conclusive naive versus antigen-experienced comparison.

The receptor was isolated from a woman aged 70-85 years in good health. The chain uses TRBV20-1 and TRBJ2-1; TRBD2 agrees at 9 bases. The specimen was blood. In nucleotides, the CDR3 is TGCAGTGCCCGGGTGGCTAGCGGGATGTACAATGAGCAGTTCTTC. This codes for CSARVASGMYNEQFF.